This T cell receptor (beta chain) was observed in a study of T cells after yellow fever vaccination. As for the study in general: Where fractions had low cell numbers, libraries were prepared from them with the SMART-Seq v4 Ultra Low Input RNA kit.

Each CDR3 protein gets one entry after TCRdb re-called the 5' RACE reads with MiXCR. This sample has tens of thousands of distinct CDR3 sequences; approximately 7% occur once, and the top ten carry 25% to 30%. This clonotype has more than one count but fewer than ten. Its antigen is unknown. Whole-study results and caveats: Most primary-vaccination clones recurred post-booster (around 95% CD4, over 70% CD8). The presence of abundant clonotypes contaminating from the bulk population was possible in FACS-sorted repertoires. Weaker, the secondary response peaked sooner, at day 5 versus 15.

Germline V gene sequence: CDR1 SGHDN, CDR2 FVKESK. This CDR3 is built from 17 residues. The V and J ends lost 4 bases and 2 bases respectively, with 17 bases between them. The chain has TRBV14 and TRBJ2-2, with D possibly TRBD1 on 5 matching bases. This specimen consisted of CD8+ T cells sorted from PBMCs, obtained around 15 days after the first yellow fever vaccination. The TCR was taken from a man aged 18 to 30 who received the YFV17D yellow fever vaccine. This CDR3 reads CASSRLGADSNTGELFF. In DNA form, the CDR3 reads TGTGCCAGCAGCCGCCTTGGGGCAGACTCCAACACCGGGGAGCTGTTTTTT.